Given below is one TCR beta chain in context. Under the authors' procedure: Reference gene primer amplification gave estimated nucleated cell counts. Method: immunoSEQ multiplex PCR; TCRdb's copy keeps in-frame clones and lacks some. V, J and clone size were drawn from that table, and D and trimming were deduced from the DNA. The repertoire consists of roughly 140,000 clones, with 80% to 90% occurring once and the leading ten covering about 7.3%. Losses at the gene ends were 5 bases for V and 2 bases for J; bases not matched to a gene: 4. The CDR3 extends over 15 amino acids. Germline-derived CDR1 and CDR2 are SGHTA and FQGNSA. The sample originates from a study of blood T cell repertoires in COVID-19. Study as a whole: COVID-19 samples, acute and convalescent, were from the United States, Italy and Spain.

Sequenced input: PBMCs or T cells enriched from blood (not recorded which). This sequence joins TRBV7-2 and TRBJ2-7, with 12 bases that match TRBD2. This receptor was obtained from a man in his forties or fifties who had recovered from COVID-19. CDR3 DNA: TGTGCCAGCAGCGCACTAGCGGGGGGTACCTACGAGCAGTACTTC. This sequence encodes CASSALAGGTYEQYF. The entire variable domain, with the rest obtained from reference TRBV7-2 and TRBJ2-7, is as follows: GAGVSQSPSNKVTEKGKDVELRCDPISGHTALYWYRQSLGQGLEFLIYFQGNSAPDKSGLPSDRFSAERTGGSVSTLTIQRTQQEDSAVYLCASSALAGGTYEQYFGPGTRLTVT.